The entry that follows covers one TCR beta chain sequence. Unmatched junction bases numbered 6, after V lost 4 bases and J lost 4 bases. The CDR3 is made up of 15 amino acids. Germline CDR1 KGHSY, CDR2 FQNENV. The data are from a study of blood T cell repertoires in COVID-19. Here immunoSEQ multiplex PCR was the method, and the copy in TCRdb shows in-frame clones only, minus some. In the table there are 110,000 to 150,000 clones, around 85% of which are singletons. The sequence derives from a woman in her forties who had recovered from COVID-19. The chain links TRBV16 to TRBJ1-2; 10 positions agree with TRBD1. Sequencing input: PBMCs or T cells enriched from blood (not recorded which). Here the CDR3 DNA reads TGTGCCAGCAGCCTCGGACAGGGGGGCCTCTATGGCTACACCTTC. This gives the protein CASSLGQGGLYGYTF.